This T cell receptor (beta chain) appears in the sequencing data of a study of shared clonotypes between healthy human individuals. Study at large: The cohort had a couple of women and three men, ages 18 to 49. Overall study results and limits: It was observed that roughly 4.8% of naive CD4 clonotypes were shared across a few donors.

CD4+ cells underwent separation, giving CD45RA+ naive and CD45RA-negative memory subsets. Turning to this clone: Its antigen is still unknown.

Per sorted-subset replicate PCR, input was about 180 ng DNA, representing tens of thousands of T cell genomes. Libraries were prepared by immunoSEQ multiplex PCR; TCRdb keeps only in-frame clonotypes and omits some of them. The sample records about 1 million clones, more than 60% being singletons. This clonotype was sampled from a man between 18 and 35 years old in good health. The specimen was memory CD4+ T cells sorted from blood. Regarding subset: CD45RA-negative fraction.

The CDR3 DNA follows: TGTGCCAGCAGCCCCCGGGGGGCAGTTCTGGTGGGGGCCAACGTCCTGACTTTC. This gives the protein CASSPRGAVLVGANVLTF. The rearrangement links TRBV7-8 to TRBJ2-6; maybe TRBD2 (7 bases). Germline CDR1 reads SGHVS; CDR2 reads FQNEAQ. The CDR3 covers 18 residues. V lost 5 bases and J lost 4, with 21 bases in between.